The 5 T cell receptor beta chains listed next were all sequenced from one sample in a study of T cells in Graves' hyperthyroidism and ophthalmopathy. The investigators amplified TCR beta CDR3 regions from RNA transcripts. First-round RT-PCR with HTBI primers amplified the TCR CDR3 region. TCRdb called the multiplex PCR reads again in MiXCR, with one record for every CDR3 protein. The sample carries hundreds of thousands of distinct CDR3 sequences, 45% recorded once. Sequenced: peripheral blood or thyroid tissue (not recorded which). These TCRs come from an adult man with Graves' disease, either hyperthyroidism or ophthalmopathy (not recorded which).

This clonotype was seen only a few times. The chain is built from TRBV7-9 and TRBJ1-2; D ambiguous. This CDR3 has 13 residues. The ends were cut back, 5 bases at V and 6 bases at J, with 13 bases in the middle. The germline V gene encodes CDR1 SEHNR and CDR2 FQNEAQ (reference sequence). CDR3 in DNA: TGTGCCAGCAGCATCGAAACCCCGCATGGCTACACCTTC. It is translated as CASSIETPHGYTF.

This clonotype was seen once. A read error may account for a junction end that differs from germline. V is TRBV10-3 and J is TRBJ1-2; D unclear. The CDR3 is 14 residues long. Germline-derived CDR1 and CDR2 are ENHRY and SYGVKD. Written as DNA, the CDR3 is TGTGCCAGCAGTGAAGCGGCAGAAAGATATGGCTACACCTTC. Amino acids: CASSEAAERYGYTF.

The chain links TRBV14 to TRBJ1-4, with a weak D call TRBD1 (6 bases). Trimming cost V 7 bases and J 7 bases, with 16 bases left between them. The CDR3 sequence is 14 residues long. Germline CDR1 is SGHDN and CDR2 is FVKESK. This CDR3 reads CASNKGGGREKLFF. The CDR3 DNA follows: TGTGCCAGCAACAAAGGGGGGGGCCGTGAAAAACTGTTTTTT.

This clonotype was recorded many times. The rearrangement joins TRBV15 to TRBJ1-3; 10 nucleotides line up with TRBD1. The ends lost 3 bases at V and 0 bases at J; junction bases unmatched: 2. The CDR3 loop spans 16 amino acids. Per germline, CDR1 LNHNV and CDR2 YYDKDF (reference sequence). The chain's CDR3 is CATSRDRGNSGNTIYF. DNA of the CDR3: TGTGCCACCAGCAGGGACAGGGGGAACTCTGGAAACACCATATATTTT.

In this sample, this clonotype turned up many times. This chain uses TRBV5-6 with TRBJ1-1; no firm D call. Germline V gene lookup returns CDR1 SGHDT and CDR2 YYEEEE. V was shortened by 5 bases and J by 1 base, with 9 bases between the two germline ends. There are 13 residues in the CDR3. Written as DNA, the CDR3 is TGTGCCAGCAGTGGCCAGACGAACACTGAAGCTTTCTTT. Its translation: CASSGQTNTEAFF.